Listed below are T cell receptor beta chains from one sample, sequenced in a study of beta chain features in type 1 diabetes. The assay was immunoSEQ multiplex PCR, and TCRdb's table has in-frame clones only and misses some. The table includes around 690,000 clones, 9.5% to 15% detected once. Sequencing used naive CD4+ T cells from blood. The receptors shown here come from a man in his thirties or forties with type 1 diabetes. Each CDR3 is given with its conserved first and last residue. The D gene is left open where the match is weak. Some rows mark clone size as missing; the rest say once, few, many or name a class of expanded clone.

clone size	CDR3 length	D gene	J gene	V gene	CDR3 DNA	CDR3 protein
NA	14	TRBD2	TRBJ2-7	TRBV7-9	TGTGCCAGCAGTCTGCTAGCGGACAACTACGAGCAGTACTTC	CASSLLADNYEQYF
few	12	NA	TRBJ1-2	TRBV29-1	TGCAGCGTTGTGGGGGGCGATCATGGCTACACCTTC	CSVVGGDHGYTF
NA	14	NA	TRBJ2-2	TRBV27	TGTGCCAGCAGTACGGGTGTAATAACCGGGGAGCTGTTTTTT	CASSTGVITGELFF
NA	13	NA	TRBJ2-3	TRBV2	TGTGCCGGATCAGCGACCGGCACAGATACGCAGTATTTT	CAGSATGTDTQYF
NA	14	NA	TRBJ2-7	TRBV18	TGTGCCAGCTTGAGCCGAGAGGGCACTTACGAGCAGTACTTC	CASLSREGTYEQYF
few	18	NA	TRBJ2-2	TRBV27	TGTGCCAGCAGTTTTATAGGGGCAGGGCGTCCCTCCGCCGGGGAGCTGTTTTTT	CASSFIGAGRPSAGELFF
NA	12	NA	TRBJ1-2	TRBV10-3	TGTGCCATCAGTGTAGGGGCGTATGGCTACACCTTC	CAISVGAYGYTF
NA	14	NA	TRBJ2-5	TRBV7-2	TGTGCCAGCAGCTCCTCCGGTTGGCAAGAGACCCAGTACTTC	CASSSSGWQETQYF
few	17	TRBD2	TRBJ2-5	TRBV19	TGTGCCAGTAGTACCGGGACTAGCGGGGGAAAACAAGAGACCCAGTACTTC	CASSTGTSGGKQETQYF
NA	12	NA	TRBJ1-1	TRBV11-1	TGTGCCAGCAGCTACGGATTCACTGAAGCTTTCTTT	CASSYGFTEAFF
few	15	TRBD1	TRBJ2-5	TRBV7-2	TGTGCCAGCAGTTCTTATACAGGGGCCCAAGAGACCCAGTACTTC	CASSSYTGAQETQYF
NA	14	NA	TRBJ2-5	TRBV29-1	TGCAGCGTGAAACAGGGGGCGGGGGGAGAGACCCAGTACTTC	CSVKQGAGGETQYF
many	14	TRBD2	TRBJ2-1	TRBV28	TGTGCCAGCATTCGGACTAGGCCCTACAATGAGCAGTTCTTC	CASIRTRPYNEQFF
few	14	NA	TRBJ1-1	TRBV7-9	TGTGCCAGCAGCTTAGGCACTGTAATCGCTGAAGCTTTCTTT	CASSLGTVIAEAFF
NA	16	NA	TRBJ2-2	TRBV7-2	TGTGCCAGCAGCTTAGGAGAGGGTGGATACACCGGGGAGCTGTTTTTT	CASSLGEGGYTGELFF
NA	12	NA	TRBJ1-5	TRBV10-3	TGTGCCATCAGTGATCAAGGCCAGCCCCAGCATTTT	CAISDQGQPQHF
few	14	NA	TRBJ2-1	TRBV19	TGTGCCAGTGGAGAAGTTTCACCTAGGGATGAGCAGTTCTTC	CASGEVSPRDEQFF
NA	16	NA	TRBJ1-5	TRBV27	TGTGCCAGCAGTTTATCGTTAACAGGCCAGGTCCAGCCCCAGCATTTT	CASSLSLTGQVQPQHF
NA	13	NA	TRBJ1-5	TRBV7-2	TGTGCCAGCAGCACCGGACGGGATCAGCCCCAGCATTTT	CASSTGRDQPQHF
NA	12	NA	TRBJ1-2	TRBV28	TGTGCCAGCACCACCGGGGGCCGGGGCTACACCTTC	CASTTGGRGYTF
NA	16	NA	TRBJ2-3	TRBV7-3	TGTGCCAGCAGCACACCGGGACAAGGCTACCCAGATACGCAGTATTTT	CASSTPGQGYPDTQYF
NA	13	NA	TRBJ1-2	TRBV7-9	TGTGCCAGCAGCTTAAGTCGGGGGGCTGGCTACACCTTC	CASSLSRGAGYTF
few	16	TRBD1	TRBJ2-1	TRBV30	TGTGCCTGGAGCGTTGGAACCGGGACAGCATACAATGAGCAGTTCTTC	CAWSVGTGTAYNEQFF
few	14	TRBD1	TRBJ1-4	TRBV2	TGTGCCAGCAGCCTGACAGGGGGGAAAGAAAAACTGTTTTTT	CASSLTGGKEKLFF
few	15	TRBD2	TRBJ2-7	TRBV29-1	TGCAGCGTTGAGTTGACTAGCGGGGGATCCTACGAGCAGTACTTC	CSVELTSGGSYEQYF
few	12	NA	TRBJ1-1	TRBV28	TGTGCCAGCAGTGGTATTGGACGGACAGCTTTCTTT	CASSGIGRTAFF
NA	15	TRBD2	TRBJ2-3	TRBV28	TGTGCCAGCAGTTTGCAAGCGGGGGCCACAGATACGCAGTATTTT	CASSLQAGATDTQYF
few	13	NA	TRBJ1-2	TRBV7-9	TGTGCCAGCAGCATGGAGGCTAACTATGGCTACACCTTC	CASSMEANYGYTF
NA	13	NA	TRBJ2-7	TRBV28	TGTGCCAGCAGCCTCGGACCGGTCTACGAGCAGTACTTC	CASSLGPVYEQYF
NA	13	NA	TRBJ1-1	TRBV7-2	TGTGCCAGCAGGGTACATCCGAACACTGAAGCTTTCTTT	CASRVHPNTEAFF
NA	15	TRBD1	TRBJ2-3	TRBV5-1	TGCGCCAGCAGCTTGGCGGGACAGGCCTCAGATACGCAGTATTTT	CASSLAGQASDTQYF
NA	13	NA	TRBJ2-1	TRBV28	TGTGCCAGCAGTGCGTTCCCCGGGGATGAGCAGTTCTTC	CASSAFPGDEQFF
few	14	NA	TRBJ2-7	TRBV23-1	TGCGCCAGCAGTCAATCTCCAGGCTCCTACGAGCAGTACTTC	CASSQSPGSYEQYF
NA	16	NA	TRBJ1-5	TRBV7-2	TGTGCCAGCAGCCTCGGTCTGTCCTATAGCAATCAGCCCCAGCATTTT	CASSLGLSYSNQPQHF
NA	11	NA	TRBJ2-3	TRBV7-9	TGTGCCAGCAGCTCGGGCGGTACGCAGTATTTT	CASSSGGTQYF
NA	15	NA	TRBJ2-2	TRBV6-5	TGTGCCAGCAGTTTATGGACAGCGAACACCGGGGAGCTGTTTTTT	CASSLWTANTGELFF
few	14	NA	TRBJ1-1	TRBV7-9	TGTGCCAGCAGCTTAGAGAGGGGAGGCACTGAAGCTTTCTTT	CASSLERGGTEAFF
few	16	NA	TRBJ1-4	TRBV4-3	TGCGCCAGCAGCCAAGCTACCGGGACCGGCTGGGAAAAACTGTTTTTT	CASSQATGTGWEKLFF
few	14	NA	TRBJ1-1	TRBV11-2	TGTGCCAGCAGCCCCGGGACACCGAACACTGAAGCTTTCTTT	CASSPGTPNTEAFF
few	13	TRBD1	TRBJ1-2	TRBV2	TGTGCCAGCAGTATGCGACAGGGGGGTGGCTACACCTTC	CASSMRQGGGYTF
NA	14	NA	TRBJ2-5	TRBV7-2	TGTGCCAGCAGCTTAGTTTCAGGCCAAGAGACCCAGTACTTC	CASSLVSGQETQYF